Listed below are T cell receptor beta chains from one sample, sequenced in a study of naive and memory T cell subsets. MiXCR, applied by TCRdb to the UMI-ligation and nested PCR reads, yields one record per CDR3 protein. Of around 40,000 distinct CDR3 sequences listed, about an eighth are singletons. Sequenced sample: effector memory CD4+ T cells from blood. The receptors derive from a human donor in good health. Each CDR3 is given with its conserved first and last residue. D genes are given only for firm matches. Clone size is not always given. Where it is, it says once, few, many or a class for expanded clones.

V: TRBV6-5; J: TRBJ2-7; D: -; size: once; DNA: TGTGCCAGCAGGGGGGGGGACAAAATCTACGAGCAGTACTTC; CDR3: CASRGGDKIYEQYF
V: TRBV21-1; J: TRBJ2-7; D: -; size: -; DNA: TGTGCCAGCAGCAACCGACTAGCGGCCCTCTCCTACGAGCAGTACTTC; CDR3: CASSNRLAALSYEQYF
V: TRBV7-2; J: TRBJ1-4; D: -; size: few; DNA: TGTGCCAGCAGGTGGGGGCGTACGGGTGAAAAACTGTTTTTT; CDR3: CASRWGRTGEKLFF
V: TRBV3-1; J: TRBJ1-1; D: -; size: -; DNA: TGTGCCAGCAGCCCTGTTCTGGGGGCGCCCACTGAAGCTTTCTTT; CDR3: CASSPVLGAPTEAFF
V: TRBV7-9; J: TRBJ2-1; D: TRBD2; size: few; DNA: TGTGCCAGCAGGACCGGGGGAGGGGTCTACAATGAGCAGTTCTTC; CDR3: CASRTGGGVYNEQFF
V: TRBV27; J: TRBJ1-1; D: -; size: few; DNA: TGTGCCAGCAGTTTATACGGTGGGGGGACGAAGGACACTGAAGCTTTCTTT; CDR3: CASSLYGGGTKDTEAFF
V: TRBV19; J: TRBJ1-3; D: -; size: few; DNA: TGTGCCAGTACCACGACAGGCTCTGGAAACACCATATATTTT; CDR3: CASTTTGSGNTIYF
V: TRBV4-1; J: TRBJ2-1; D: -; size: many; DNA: TGCGCCAGCAGCCAAGTTGACATGATCTCCTACAATGAGCAGTTCTTC; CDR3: CASSQVDMISYNEQFF
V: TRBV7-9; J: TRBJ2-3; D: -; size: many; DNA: TGTGCCAGCAGCTTCGTCAGCACAGATACGCAGTATTTT; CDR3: CASSFVSTDTQYF
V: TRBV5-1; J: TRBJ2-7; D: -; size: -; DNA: TGCGCCAGCAGCTTTGGGGGCTCCGTGGGAGAGCAGTACTTC; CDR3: CASSFGGSVGEQYF